A single sample is the source of the 22 T cell receptor beta chains below, sequenced in a study of monozygotic twins with cystic fibrosis. Clones were sequenced by immunoSEQ multiplex PCR, and TCRdb holds only the in-frame ones, with some missing. The data show nearly 25,000 clones, 80% to 95% seen once. Material: blood. The receptors derive from a girl aged 2-10 years with cystic fibrosis.

V usage is TRBV4-3 and J usage is TRBJ1-2; D is unclear. The CDR3 totals 16 residues. V lost 0 bases, J lost 2 bases, and 13 bases lay in between. Germline values: CDR1 LGHNA, CDR2 YSLEER. CDR3 sequence reads: CASSQDGRKPNYGYTF. The CDR3 region has the DNA TGCGCCAGCAGCCAAGATGGGAGAAAACCAAACTATGGCTACACCTTC.

V is TRBV28 and J is TRBJ1-6; tentative D call: TRBD1 (6 bases). With 1 base removed from V and 10 bases from J, the gap between germline ends came to 11 bases. The CDR3 is made up of 14 amino acids. Germline CDR1 MDHEN, CDR2 SYDVKM. The CDR3 DNA is TGTGCCAGCAGTTTATTGGGGGCTTGGTCACCCCTCCACTTT. It specifies CASSLLGAWSPLHF.

The CDR3 reads CSAAGLAGGDEQFF. CDR3 sequence (DNA): TGCAGCGCCGCGGGACTAGCGGGTGGTGATGAGCAGTTCTTC. The chain is built from TRBV29-1 and TRBJ2-1, with 12 bases lining up with TRBD2. V was clipped by 7 bases and J by 8 bases; unmatched bases: 9. The CDR3 has 14 residues. Germline V gives CDR1 SQVTM, CDR2 ANQGSEA.

The rearrangement uses TRBV6-1 and TRBJ2-7, with D unresolved. Germline V lookup: CDR1 MNHNS, CDR2 SASEGT. V was pared by 2 bases and J by 2 bases, with 10 bases between. The length of the CDR3 is 14 residues. In nucleotides, the CDR3 is TGTGCCAGCAGTGAACTAAGGCCCCCCTACGAGCAGTACTTC. This encodes CASSELRPPYEQYF.

The J gene is TRBJ1-1, the V gene TRBV7-2, with D maybe TRBD1 (5 bases). Germline CDR1 reads SGHTA; CDR2 reads FQGNSA. V was trimmed by 1 base and J by 4 bases, leaving 16 bases between them. This CDR3 contains 16 residues. The CDR3 here is CASSLGGRVSATEAFF. As DNA, the CDR3 is TGTGCCAGCAGCTTAGGCGGCAGGGTTTCCGCCACTGAAGCTTTCTTT.

This rearrangement joins TRBV7-9 to TRBJ2-2; D tentatively reads TRBD1 or TRBD2 (5 bases each). Trimming stripped 1 base from V and 0 bases from J, with 18 bases between. The CDR3 is 19 residues long. CDR1 and CDR2 (germline): SEHNR, FQNEAQ (reference sequence). For the CDR3, the DNA is TGTGCCAGCAGCTTAGTAGGTTGGGGGACCCCTGCGAACACCGGGGAGCTGTTTTTT. Amino acids: CASSLVGWGTPANTGELFF.

V usage is TRBV7-6 and J usage is TRBJ2-7, with a tentative D call TRBD2 (6 bases). The CDR3 runs 19 residues. Trimming cost V 1 base and J 2 bases, with 24 bases left between them. Germline CDR1 and CDR2: SGHVS and FNYEAQ. The CDR3 DNA is TGTGCCAGCAGCTTAGTTGAAGGGATTGGAGGGAAACCTACCTACGAGCAGTACTTC. Amino acids: CASSLVEGIGGKPTYEQYF.

The chain couples TRBV11-2 to TRBJ1-2; the D gene is possibly TRBD1 (5 bases). The V and J ends lost 1 base and 2 bases respectively, with 8 bases between them. The V gene's germline CDR1 is SGHAT and CDR2 FQNNGV. The CDR3 loop spans 14 amino acids. The CDR3 here is CASSLGPGNYGYTF. The CDR3 region has the DNA TGTGCCAGCAGCTTAGGCCCAGGGAACTATGGCTACACCTTC.

The chain recombines TRBV19 with TRBJ1-1; no clear D. The germline V gene has CDR1 LNHDA and CDR2 SQIVND (reference sequence). Trimming removed 6 bases from V and 1 base from J, with 12 bases in between. This CDR3 is 14 amino acids long. CDR3 coding DNA: TGTGCCAGTAGCTCACGAATCCCGAACACTGAAGCTTTCTTT. It specifies CASSSRIPNTEAFF.

This clone showed up just once. The chain recombines TRBV6-5 with TRBJ1-1; D not certain. The CDR3 loop spans 11 amino acids. Germline V gene data show CDR1 as MNHEY and CDR2 as SVGAGI. V dropped 0 bases and J dropped 11 bases, with 7 bases sitting between them. DNA for the CDR3: TGTGCCAGCAGTTACTCGGGCGGGGCTTTCTTT. This sequence encodes CASSYSGGAFF.

CDR3 loop: CASSLRAPEGYTF. The CDR3 DNA is TGTGCCAGCAGCCTCCGGGCCCCGGAGGGCTACACCTTC. The chain joins TRBV28 to TRBJ1-2, with D uncertain. CDR3 length: 13 residues. Trimming shortened V by 6 bases and J by 8 bases, and 16 bases separated the two germline ends. Per germline, CDR1 MDHEN and CDR2 SYDVKM.

V gene TRBV6-6 combines with J gene TRBJ2-5; D is unresolved. The germline gives CDR1 MNHNY, CDR2 SVGAGI (reference sequence). The germline V and J ends were trimmed by 6 bases and 10 bases, with 12 bases remaining between them. The CDR3 contains 11 residues. CDR3 bases: TGTGCCAGCAGCCCCTGGATTGACCAGTACTTC. This translates into CASSPWIDQYF.

The rearrangement links TRBV10-1 to TRBJ1-6; D might be TRBD1 (6 bases). V was cut by 4 bases and J by 7 bases, with 20 bases left in between. CDR3 length: 17 residues. Germline V gives CDR1 WNHNN, CDR2 SYGVQD (reference sequence). CDR3 DNA: TGCGCCAGCAGTGCGGACAGCCCTGTAGGTGAAAATTCACCCCTCCACTTT. Its protein is CASSADSPVGENSPLHF.

V gene TRBV6-1 combines with J gene TRBJ1-2; 7 bases line up with TRBD1. The J segment lost 1 base and the V segment lost 6 bases, leaving 8 bases of the junction unmatched. CDR1 is MNHNS, CDR2 SASEGT, per germline. The CDR3 is 15 amino acids. The CDR3 bases are TGTGCCAGCAGGCGCGGGACAGAATATAACTATGGCTACACCTTC. Translated, it gives CASRRGTEYNYGYTF.

This chain connects TRBV18 to TRBJ1-1; D gene uncertain. The CDR3 has 13 residues. Germline CDR1 KGHSH, CDR2 LQKENI. Trimming pared 1 base from V and 6 bases from J, leaving 9 bases between. CDR3: CASSPLGRAEAFF. CDR3 nucleotides: TGTGCCAGCTCACCACTGGGGAGAGCTGAAGCTTTCTTT.

V is TRBV7-2 and J is TRBJ2-3; D tentatively reads TRBD1 or TRBD2 (5 bases each). V lost 1 base and J lost 6, with 14 bases in between. Germline V gene lookup returns CDR1 SGHTA and CDR2 FQGNSA. The CDR3 consists of 15 residues. The CDR3 region is CASSLDGRDGDTQYF. CDR3 coding DNA: TGTGCCAGCAGCTTAGACGGACGGGACGGGGATACGCAGTATTTT. Based on the CDR3 plus reference TRBV7-2 and TRBJ2-3, the full variable domain is GAGVSQSPSNKVTEKGKDVELRCDPISGHTALYWYRQSLGQGLEFLIYFQGNSAPDKSGLPSDRFSAERTGGSVSTLTIQRTQQEDSAVYLCASSLDGRDGDTQYFGPGTRLTVL.

The genes are TRBV14 and TRBJ1-1; TRBD1 might be the D (5 bases). The CDR3 is 16 amino acids. CDR1 and CDR2 (germline): SGHDN, FVKESK. V shed 0 bases and J shed 4 bases, with 15 bases lying between them. The DNA of the CDR3 is TGTGCCAGCAGCCAAGATCTTGGGGGGATCGGCACTGAAGCTTTCTTT. Translating it yields CASSQDLGGIGTEAFF.

V usage is TRBV15 and J usage is TRBJ1-1; 7 bases line up with TRBD1. The CDR3 extends over 14 amino acids. V dropped 1 base and J dropped 3; count of bases not matched to a gene: 2. Germline CDR1 reads LNHNV; CDR2 reads YYDKDF (reference sequence). The CDR3 sequence: CATSRVGTDTEAFF. As DNA, the CDR3 is TGTGCCACCAGCAGAGTAGGGACAGACACTGAAGCTTTCTTT.

This sequence joins TRBV7-2 and TRBJ2-7, with D unclear. V lost 3 bases, J lost 6 bases, and 18 bases lay in between. Germline values: CDR1 SGHTA, CDR2 FQGNSA. The CDR3 consists of 15 residues. The CDR3 bases are TGTGCCAGCAGCTTTTTAAGGGCTGAGGTGTTCGAGCAGTACTTC. Translated, it gives CASSFLRAEVFEQYF.

This rearrangement joins TRBV13 to TRBJ1-2; D is perhaps TRBD1 (5 bases). The V gene lost 4 bases and the J gene lost 2 bases, with 17 bases spanning the gap. The CDR3 totals 16 residues. Germline CDR1 reads PRHDT; CDR2 reads FYEKMQ (reference sequence). The chain's CDR3 is CASSYPISGSNYGYTF. The CDR3 DNA reads TGTGCCAGCAGCTATCCTATATCAGGGTCGAACTATGGCTACACCTTC.

The chain combines TRBV18 with TRBJ1-1; D is uncertain. CDR3 size: 16 residues. Trimming left V 0 bases short and J 2 bases short, with 13 bases between. Germline V gene sequence: CDR1 KGHSH, CDR2 LQKENI. CDR3 DNA: TGTGCCAGCTCACCACCGACACGGGGTATAAACACTGAAGCTTTCTTT. Its translation: CASSPPTRGINTEAFF.

This chain links TRBV6-1 with TRBJ1-4; D possibly corresponds to TRBD1 (5 bases). Trimming shortened V by 8 bases and J by 0 bases, and 7 bases separated the two germline ends. Germline V CDR1 and CDR2: MNHNS, SASEGT. This CDR3 comprises 13 residues. The CDR3 coding sequence is TGTGCCAGCCAACAGGCAACTAATGAAAAACTGTTTTTT. Translating it yields CASQQATNEKLFF.